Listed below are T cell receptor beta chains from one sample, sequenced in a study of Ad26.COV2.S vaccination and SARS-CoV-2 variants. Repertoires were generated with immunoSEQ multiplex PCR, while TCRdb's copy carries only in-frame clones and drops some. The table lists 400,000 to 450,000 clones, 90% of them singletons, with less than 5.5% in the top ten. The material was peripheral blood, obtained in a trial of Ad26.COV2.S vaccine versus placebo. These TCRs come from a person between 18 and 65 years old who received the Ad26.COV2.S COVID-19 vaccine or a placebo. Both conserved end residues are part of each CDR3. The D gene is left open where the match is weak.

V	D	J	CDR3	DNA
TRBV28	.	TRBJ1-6	CASNSLGLSSFYNSPLHF	TGTGCCAGCAACTCCCTGGGGTTATCGAGCTTCTATAATTCACCCCTCCACTTT
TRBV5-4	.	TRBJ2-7	CASSLVDSYEQYF	TGTGCCAGCAGCTTGGTCGATTCCTACGAGCAGTACTTC
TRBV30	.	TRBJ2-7	CAWSVGISYEQYF	TGTGCCTGGAGTGTCGGAATCTCCTACGAGCAGTACTTC
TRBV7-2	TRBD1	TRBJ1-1	CASSLASGGNTEAFF	TGTGCCAGCAGCTTAGCGTCAGGGGGCAACACTGAAGCTTTCTTT
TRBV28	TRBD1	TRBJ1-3	CANSLGQGWNSGNTIYF	TGTGCCAACAGTTTGGGACAGGGATGGAACTCTGGAAACACCATATATTTT
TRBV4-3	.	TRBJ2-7	CASSQVGSKLYEQYF	TGCGCCAGCAGCCAAGTCGGGTCGAAACTCTACGAGCAGTACTTC
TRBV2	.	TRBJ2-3	CASSGLGSLDTQYF	TGTGCCAGCAGTGGGCTGGGGTCCCTAGATACGCAGTATTTT
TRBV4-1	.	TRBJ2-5	CASSQVGGARETQYF	TGCGCCAGCAGCCAAGTGGGGGGCGCGAGAGAGACCCAGTACTTC
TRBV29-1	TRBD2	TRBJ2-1	CSVSTSGSRRWTSEQFF	TGCAGCGTTTCAACTAGCGGGAGCCGACGGTGGACTAGTGAGCAGTTCTTC
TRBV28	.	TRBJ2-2	CASRVGSGELFF	TGTGCCAGCCGCGTTGGGTCCGGGGAGCTGTTTTTT
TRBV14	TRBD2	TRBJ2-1	CASSPTPLAGGRNEQFF	TGTGCCAGCAGCCCTACTCCCCTAGCGGGAGGGCGGAATGAGCAGTTCTTC
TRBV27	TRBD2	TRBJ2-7	CASSLTPTSGSLYEQYF	TGTGCCAGCAGTTTAACTCCCACTAGCGGGAGTTTGTACGAGCAGTACTTC
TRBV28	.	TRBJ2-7	CASSARLEDYEQYF	TGTGCCAGCAGCGCTCGACTAGAGGACTACGAGCAGTACTTC
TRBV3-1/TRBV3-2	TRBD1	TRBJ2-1	CASSQGGTERSFFSSYNEQFF	TGTGCCAGCAGCCAAGGAGGGACAGAGAGATCTTTTTTCAGCTCCTACAATGAGCAGTTCTTC
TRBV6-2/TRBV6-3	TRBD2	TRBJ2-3	CASSYSKSGSTDTQYF	TGTGCCAGCAGTTACTCAAAGAGCGGGAGTACAGATACGCAGTATTTT
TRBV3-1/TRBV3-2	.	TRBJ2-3	CASSHTEDTQYF	TGTGCCAGCAGCCATACCGAAGATACGCAGTATTTT
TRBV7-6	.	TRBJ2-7	CASSLGGRGSSYEQYF	TGTGCCAGCAGCTTAGGGGGCAGGGGATCTTCCTACGAGCAGTACTTC
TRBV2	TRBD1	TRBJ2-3	CASASGTAPDTQYF	TGTGCCAGCGCATCCGGGACAGCCCCAGATACGCAGTATTTT
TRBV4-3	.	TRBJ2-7	CTSSPHILVGKDAQYF	TGCACCAGCAGCCCTCACATACTAGTCGGGAAGGACGCGCAGTACTTC
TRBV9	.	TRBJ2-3	CASSGGGQTDTQYF	TGTGCCAGCAGCGGTGGGGGGCAGACAGATACGCAGTATTTT